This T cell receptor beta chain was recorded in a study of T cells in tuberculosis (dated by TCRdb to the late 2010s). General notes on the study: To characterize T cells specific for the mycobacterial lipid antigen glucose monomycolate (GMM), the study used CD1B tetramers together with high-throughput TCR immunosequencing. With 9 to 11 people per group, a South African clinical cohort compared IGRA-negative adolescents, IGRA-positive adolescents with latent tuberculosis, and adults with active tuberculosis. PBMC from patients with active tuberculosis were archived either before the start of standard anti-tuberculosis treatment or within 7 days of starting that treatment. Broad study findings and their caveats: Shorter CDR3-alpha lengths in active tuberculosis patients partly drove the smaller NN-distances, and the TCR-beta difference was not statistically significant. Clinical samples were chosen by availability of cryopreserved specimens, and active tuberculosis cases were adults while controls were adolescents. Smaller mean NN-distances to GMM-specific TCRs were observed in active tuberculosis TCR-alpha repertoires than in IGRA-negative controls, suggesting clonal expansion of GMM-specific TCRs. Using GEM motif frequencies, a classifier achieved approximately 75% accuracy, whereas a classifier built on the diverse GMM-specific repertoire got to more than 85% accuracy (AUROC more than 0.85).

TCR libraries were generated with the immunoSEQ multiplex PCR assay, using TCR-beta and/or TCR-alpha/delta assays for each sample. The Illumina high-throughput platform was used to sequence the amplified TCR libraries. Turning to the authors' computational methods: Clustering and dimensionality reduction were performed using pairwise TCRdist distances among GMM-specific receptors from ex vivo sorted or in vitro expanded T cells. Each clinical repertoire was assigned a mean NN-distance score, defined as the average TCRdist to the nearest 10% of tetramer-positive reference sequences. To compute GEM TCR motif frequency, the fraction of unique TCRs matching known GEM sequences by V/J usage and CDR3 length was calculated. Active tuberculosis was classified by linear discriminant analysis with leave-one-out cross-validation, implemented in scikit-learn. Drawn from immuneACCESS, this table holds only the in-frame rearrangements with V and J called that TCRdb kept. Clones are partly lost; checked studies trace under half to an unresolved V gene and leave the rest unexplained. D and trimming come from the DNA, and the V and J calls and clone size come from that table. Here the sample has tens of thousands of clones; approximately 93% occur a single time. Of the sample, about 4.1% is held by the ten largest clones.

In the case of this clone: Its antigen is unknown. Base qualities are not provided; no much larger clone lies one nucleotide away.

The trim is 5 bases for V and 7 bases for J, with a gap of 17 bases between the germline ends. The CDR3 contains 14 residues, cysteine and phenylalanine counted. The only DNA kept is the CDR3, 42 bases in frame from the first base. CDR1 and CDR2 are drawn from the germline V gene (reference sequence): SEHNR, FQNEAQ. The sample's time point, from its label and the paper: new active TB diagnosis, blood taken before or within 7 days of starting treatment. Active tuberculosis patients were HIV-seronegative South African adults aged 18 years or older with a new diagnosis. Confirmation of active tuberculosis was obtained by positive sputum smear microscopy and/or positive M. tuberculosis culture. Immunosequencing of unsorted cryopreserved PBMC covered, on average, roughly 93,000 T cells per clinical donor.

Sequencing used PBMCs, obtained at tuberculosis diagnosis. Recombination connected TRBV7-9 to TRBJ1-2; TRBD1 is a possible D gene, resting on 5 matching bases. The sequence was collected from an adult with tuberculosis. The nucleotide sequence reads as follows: TGTGCCAGCAGCCGACTTCGGGCAGGGTCTGGCTACACCTTC. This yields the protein CASSRLRAGSGYTF.